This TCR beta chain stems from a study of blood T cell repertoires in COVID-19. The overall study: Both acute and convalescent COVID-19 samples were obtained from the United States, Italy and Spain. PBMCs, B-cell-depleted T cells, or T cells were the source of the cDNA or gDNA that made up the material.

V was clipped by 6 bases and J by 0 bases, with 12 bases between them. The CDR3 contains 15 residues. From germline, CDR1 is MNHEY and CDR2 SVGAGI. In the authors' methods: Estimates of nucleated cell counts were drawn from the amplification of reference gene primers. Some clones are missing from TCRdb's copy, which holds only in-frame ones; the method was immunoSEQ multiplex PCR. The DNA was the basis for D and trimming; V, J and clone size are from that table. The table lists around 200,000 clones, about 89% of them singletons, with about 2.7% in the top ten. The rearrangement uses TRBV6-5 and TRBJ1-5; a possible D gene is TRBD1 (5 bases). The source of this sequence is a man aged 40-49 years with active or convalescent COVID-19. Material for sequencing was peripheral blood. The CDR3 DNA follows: TGTGCCAGCAGCCAATTCAGGGATAGCAATCAGCCCCAGCATTTT. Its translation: CASSQFRDSNQPQHF.